One and the same sample provided the 14 T cell receptor beta chains below, sequenced in a study of shared clonotypes between healthy human individuals. Using immunoSEQ multiplex PCR, the repertoire was profiled, and TCRdb retains in-frame clones only, with some absent. The table has 2 million to 3 million clones, 90% to 95% seen once. What was sequenced was naive CD4+ T cells from PBMCs. Described subset: CD45RA+ positively selected. Receptor source: a man between 18 and 29 years old in good health. Some clones in this sample may be carry-over from other donors' samples.

The V gene is TRBV21-1, the J gene TRBJ2-7; the D call in the table, TRBD1, was not verified against the DNA. TRBV21-1 is shown as a pseudogene. CDR3 length: 15 residues. CDR3 sequence: CASSTARTGKDEQYF. The CDR3 coding sequence is TGTGCCAGCAGCACGGCGAGGACAGGGAAGGACGAGCAGTACTTC.

For the CDR3, the DNA is TGCGCCAGCAGCCAAGTTTCCGTCCCCGGGGAGCTGTTTTTT. Encoded protein: CASSQVSVPGELFF. The V gene is TRBV4-1, the J gene TRBJ2-2; D gene unclear. Germline V lookup: CDR1 MGHRA, CDR2 YSYEKL. This CDR3 spans 14 amino acids. V was trimmed by 1 base and J by 6 bases, leaving 9 bases between them.

The chain joins TRBV18 to TRBJ1-1, with TRBD1 matching 9 bases. The CDR3 is 16 residues long. Germline V gives CDR1 KGHSH, CDR2 LQKENI. Germline trimming cut 3 bases from V and 1 base from J; bases unmatched to any gene: 6. In DNA, the CDR3 is TGTGCCAGCTCACCCATTGTGGGACAGGGGAACACTGAAGCTTTCTTT. It codes for CASSPIVGQGNTEAFF.

The V and J genes are TRBV10-3 and TRBJ2-5, with no clear D. The germline V gene has CDR1 ENHRY and CDR2 SYGVKD. The CDR3 is 14 amino acids. The V and J ends lost 3 bases and 4 bases respectively, with 12 bases between them. CDR3 region: CAISDPQQSETQYF. The CDR3 region has the DNA TGTGCCATCAGTGACCCCCAACAATCAGAGACCCAGTACTTC.

The V call is TRBV7-9, the J call TRBJ2-7; D is unresolved. Trimming cost V 0 bases and J 2 bases, with 8 bases left between them. The CDR3 loop spans 14 amino acids. Looked up from germline, CDR1 is SEHNR and CDR2 is FQNEAQ (reference sequence). The CDR3 is CASSLAGTPYEQYF. Here the CDR3 DNA reads TGTGCCAGCAGCTTAGCGGGAACACCCTACGAGCAGTACTTC.

The chain combines TRBV7-3 with TRBJ2-3; 7 nucleotides align to TRBD1. The CDR3 runs 16 residues. Germline values: CDR1 SGHTA, CDR2 FQGTGA. With 4 bases clipped from V and 1 base from J, the junction kept 8 bases outside the gene matches. The CDR3 spells CASSSKQGTGTDTQYF. The CDR3 DNA reads TGTGCCAGCAGCTCAAAACAGGGGACCGGCACAGATACGCAGTATTTT. Full variable domain (outside the CDR3, taken from reference TRBV7-3 and TRBJ2-3): GAGVSQTPSNKVTEKGKYVELRCDPISGHTALYWYRQSLGQGPEFLIYFQGTGAADDSGLPNDRFFAVRPEGSVSTLKIQRTERGDSAVYLCASSSKQGTGTDTQYFGPGTRLTVL.

The table lists this clone with a count of one. J is TRBJ1-1 and V is TRBV18, with D possibly TRBD1 on 6 matching bases. Trimming removed 6 bases from V and 6 bases from J, with 17 bases in between. Germline assignment: CDR1 KGHSH and CDR2 LQKENI. This CDR3 comprises 14 residues. CDR3 in DNA: TGTGCCAGCTCGCTCGGGGGGCGCGACGCTGAAGCTTTCTTT. It is translated as CASSLGGRDAEAFF.

The rearrangement links TRBV5-4 to TRBJ2-3, with a weak D call TRBD2 (6 bases). Trimming took 4 bases from V and 6 from J, leaving 24 bases between them. This CDR3 comprises 17 residues. Per germline, CDR1 SGHNT and CDR2 YYREEE (reference sequence). The DNA of the CDR3 is TGTGCCAGCAGCCGAGGGGATTTGACTAGTAGGTGGGATACGCAGTATTTT. Protein: CASSRGDLTSRWDTQYF.

The chain combines TRBV28 with TRBJ2-7, with TRBD2 matching 9 bases. CDR3 size: 15 residues. The ends lost 7 bases at V and 2 bases at J; junction bases unmatched: 9. CDR1 and CDR2 (germline): MDHEN, SYDVKM. The CDR3 DNA follows: TGTGCCAGCACAGTAGCGGGAGTATACACCTACGAGCAGTACTTC. This gives the protein CASTVAGVYTYEQYF.

This rearrangement joins TRBV5-1 to TRBJ2-7; no clear D gene. CDR3 length: 15 amino acids. The ends were cut back, 1 base at V and 0 bases at J, with 11 bases in the middle. The germline CDR1 and CDR2 sequences are SGHRS and YFSETQ. The CDR3 here is CASSLWAGSSYEQYF. The CDR3 bases are TGCGCCAGCAGCTTGTGGGCAGGTAGCTCCTACGAGCAGTACTTC. The full variable domain, in which reference TRBV5-1 and TRBJ2-7 provide the parts outside the CDR3, is KAGVTQTPRYLIKTRGQQVTLSCSPISGHRSVSWYQQTPGQGLQFLFEYFSETQRNKGNFPGRFSGRQFSNSRSEMNVSTLELGDSALYLCASSLWAGSSYEQYFGPGTRLTVT.

This chain uses TRBV20-1 with TRBJ2-1; D might be TRBD2 (5 bases). Trimming removed 6 bases from V and 10 bases from J, with 13 bases in between. There are 11 residues in the CDR3. Germline assignment: CDR1 DFQATT and CDR2 SNEGSKA (reference sequence). The CDR3 DNA is TGCAGTGCCTACACGGGGAGCGAGCAGTTCTTC. Protein sequence: CSAYTGSEQFF.

The gene calls are TRBV7-8 and TRBJ2-3; the match to TRBD2 covers 7 bases. The V segment lost 0 bases and the J segment 0 bases; nucleotides outside the gene matches: 0. The V gene's germline CDR1 is SGHVS and CDR2 FQNEAQ. The CDR3 is 15 residues long. The CDR3: CASSLASGSTDTQYF. In DNA form, the CDR3 reads TGTGCCAGCAGCTTAGCTAGCGGGAGCACAGATACGCAGTATTTT. The variable domain in full, completed from reference TRBV7-8 and TRBJ2-3, reads GAGVSQSPRYKVAKRGQDVALRCDPISGHVSLFWYQQALGQGPEFLTYFQNEAQLDKSGLPSDRFFAERPEGSVSTLKIQRTQQEDSAVYLCASSLASGSTDTQYFGPGTRLTVL.

This clone was counted once. DNA for the CDR3: TGCGCCAGCCCTATGAAAGGGACGTATTGCTACACCTTC. Residues: CASPMKGTYCYTF. The chain couples TRBV4-1 to TRBJ1-2; tentative D call: TRBD1 (5 bases). CDR3 length equals 13 residues. V lost 8 bases and J lost 9, with 19 bases in between. Germline CDR1 is MGHRA and CDR2 is YSYEKL.

The chain uses TRBV5-4 and TRBJ2-3, with D hard to call. Germline lookup yields CDR1 SGHNT and CDR2 YYREEE (reference sequence). Trimming took 5 bases from V and 7 from J, leaving 20 bases between them. The CDR3 extends over 15 amino acids. The CDR3 region is CASSQTTSWVHTQYF. The DNA of the CDR3 is TGTGCCAGCAGTCAGACGACGAGTTGGGTCCATACGCAGTATTTT. The variable domain in full, with the rest retrieved from reference TRBV5-4 and TRBJ2-3, is ETGVTQSPTHLIKTRGQQVTLRCSSQSGHNTVSWYQQALGQGPQFIFQYYREEENGRGNFPPRFSGLQFPNYSSELNVNALELDDSALYLCASSQTTSWVHTQYFGPGTRLTVL.